The rows below give T cell receptor beta chains drawn from one sample of a study of OX40 agonist ivuxolimab in advanced cancers. Here immunoSEQ multiplex PCR was the method, and the copy in TCRdb shows in-frame clones only, minus some. The sample shows tens of thousands of clones, 91% of them seen only once. Material: CD4+ or CD8+ T cells sorted from blood, obtained in a trial of the OX40 agonist ivuxolimab. The receptor set was obtained from an adult with an advanced solid tumor such as melanoma, head and neck, liver or kidney cancer. The CDR3 runs from the conserved cysteine through the conserved F or W. D genes are given only for firm matches. Only part of the rows carry a size: once, few, many, or a class if the clone is expanded.

D,size,V,J,DNA,CDR3
TRBD2,.,TRBV7-9,TRBJ2-2,TGTGCCAGCAGCTTACGGGCGGGAGGGCCCCACGGGGAGCTGTTTTTT,CASSLRAGGPHGELFF
.,.,TRBV29-1,TRBJ2-1,TGCAGCGTTCTTGGGGGGGAGCAGTTCTTC,CSVLGGEQFF
.,.,TRBV7-9,TRBJ1-2,TGTGCCAGCAGCCCAGAGGGGGGGGTTACCTATGGCTACACCTTC,CASSPEGGVTYGYTF
TRBD2,.,TRBV14,TRBJ2-5,TGTGCCAGCAGCCAAGAGGAGGAACTAGCGGGATTAGAGACCCAGTACTTC,CASSQEEELAGLETQYF
TRBD2,.,TRBV5-6,TRBJ2-7,TGTGCCAGCAGCTTGGAAGGGTTAGCGGGAGAGCCCTACGAGCAGTACTTC,CASSLEGLAGEPYEQYF
.,.,TRBV7-2,TRBJ1-1,TGTGCCAGCAGCTTAGATTTCGTGTTGAACACTGAAGCTTTCTTT,CASSLDFVLNTEAFF
TRBD1,.,TRBV2,TRBJ1-2,TGTGCCAGCAAGGGCCGGGACAGCTATGGCTACACCTTC,CASKGRDSYGYTF
.,.,TRBV6-1,TRBJ2-7,TGTGCCAGCAGTGAAATTCCGCCCTACGAGCAGTACTTC,CASSEIPPYEQYF
.,.,TRBV27,TRBJ1-3,TGTGCCAGCAGTTTAATGGAGGCGAGCTCTGGAAACACCATATATTTT,CASSLMEASSGNTIYF
TRBD2,.,TRBV4-3,TRBJ2-3,TGCGCCAGCAGCCAAGATGGTAGCGGGGGACAAGATACGCAGTATTTT,CASSQDGSGGQDTQYF
.,.,TRBV7-9,TRBJ1-5,TGTGCCAGCAGCTTCAGCAATCAGCCCCAGCATTTT,CASSFSNQPQHF
.,.,TRBV15,TRBJ2-5,TGTGCCACCAGCAGAGATCGTGGGGTGTCGGAGACCCAGTACTTC,CATSRDRGVSETQYF
.,.,TRBV11-2,TRBJ1-6,TGTGCCAGCAGCTTAGACGATCGCGTCGTTGGGGTTTGGTATTCACCCCTCCACTTT,CASSLDDRVVGVWYSPLHF
.,few,TRBV2,TRBJ1-1,TGTGCCAGCAGTTCGACAGGGAACACTGAAGCTTTCTTT,CASSSTGNTEAFF
.,medium-sized,TRBV5-4,TRBJ2-7,TGTGCCAGCAGCTTGTACGGAGACTACGAGCAGTACTTC,CASSLYGDYEQYF
TRBD2,.,TRBV7-9,TRBJ2-2,TGTGCCAGCAGCTTAGCGGCGGGGGAGCTCACCGGGGAGCTGTTTTTT,CASSLAAGELTGELFF
.,.,TRBV28,TRBJ2-2,TGTGCCAGCAGTTTCCGGGTCACCGGGGAGCTGTTTTTT,CASSFRVTGELFF
.,once,TRBV13,TRBJ1-5,TGTGCCAGCAGCTTAGGGACCTTTAATCAGCCCCAGCATTTT,CASSLGTFNQPQHF
.,.,TRBV28,TRBJ2-5,TGTGCCAGCAGAGTTAGGGGTCAAGAGACCCAGTACTTC,CASRVRGQETQYF
.,once,TRBV12-5,TRBJ1-1,TGTGCTAGTGGTTTGGATAGGGTTGGAGCTTTCTTT,CASGLDRVGAFF
.,.,TRBV7-9,TRBJ2-7,TGTGCCAGCAGCTTCCCACAGGGCTACGAGCAGTACTTC,CASSFPQGYEQYF
.,.,TRBV11-3,TRBJ1-1,TGTGCCAGCAGCTCCCGGGACTCCCCGACTGAAGCTTTCTTT,CASSSRDSPTEAFF
TRBD1,.,TRBV28,TRBJ1-1,TGTGCCAGCATTGACAGGGGATACCCTGAAGCTTTCTTT,CASIDRGYPEAFF
.,once,TRBV4-2,TRBJ1-4,TGTGCCAGCAGCCAAGATCCAAACTCCAATGAAAAACTGTTTTTT,CASSQDPNSNEKLFF
TRBD2,.,TRBV9,TRBJ2-2,TGTGCCAGCAGCGTAAGACTAGCGGGAGGGCGGACCGGGGAGCTGTTTTTT,CASSVRLAGGRTGELFF